The 26 T cell receptor beta chains below were found in one sample sequenced in a study of sequential checkpoint blockade in melanoma. Produced via immunoSEQ multiplex PCR; TCRdb's table is partial and in-frame only. This table has around 18,000 clones, approximately 81% appearing once. This sample's treatment: randomized to nivolumab then ipilimumab (arm A) or the reverse (arm B). The specimen comprised CD8+ T cells sorted from blood (inferred from file names), sampled from a patient given nivolumab and ipilimumab in sequence. Receptor source: a human donor with melanoma.

This clone was counted a few times. The chain has TRBV6-5 and TRBJ2-1; the match to TRBD2 covers 8 bases. This CDR3 comprises 13 residues. Germline assignment: CDR1 MNHEY and CDR2 SVGAGI. V gave up 7 bases and J gave up 9 bases; unmatched junction bases: 8. CDR3 residues: CASNPGGFGEQFF. The DNA for the CDR3 is TGTGCCAGCAATCCGGGGGGGTTTGGTGAGCAGTTCTTC.

The CDR3 bases are TGTGCCAGCGGGGGGGCCTGGAATGAGCAGTTCTTC. This codes for CASGGAWNEQFF. The chain uses TRBV6-5 and TRBJ2-1; perhaps TRBD2 as D (7 bases). CDR1 MNHEY and CDR2 SVGAGI come from the germline V gene. The V end was cut by 8 bases, the J end by 7 bases, with 12 bases between. The CDR3 length is 12 residues.

The gene calls are TRBV2 and TRBJ1-5; no firm D call. Germline CDR1 and CDR2: SNHLY and FYNNEI. Trimming left V 1 base short and J 0 bases short, with 10 bases between. The CDR3 is 16 residues long. The chain's CDR3 is CASSEERATSNQPQHF. CDR3 sequence (DNA): TGTGCCAGCAGTGAAGAAAGAGCAACTAGCAATCAGCCCCAGCATTTT. Filled out from reference TRBV2 and TRBJ1-5, the complete variable domain reads EPEVTQTPSHQVTQMGQEVILRCVPISNHLYFYWYRQILGQKVEFLVSFYNNEISEKSEIFDDQFSVERPDGSNFTLKIRSTKLEDSAMYFCASSEERATSNQPQHFGDGTRLSIL.

This clone was counted between two and nine times. The chain employs TRBV7-2 and TRBJ2-7; TRBD1 agrees at 8 bases. CDR1 and CDR2 from the germline V gene are SGHTA and FQGNSA. V shed 1 base, J shed 7 bases, and the junction held 9 bases outside the gene matches. CDR3 length equals 15 residues. CDR3 nucleotide sequence: TGTGCCAGCAGCTTAGTGCAGGGGGCTGGTCATGAGCAGTACTTC. This translates into CASSLVQGAGHEQYF.

This clone was counted a few times. The chain uses TRBV9 and TRBJ2-5, with a tentative D call TRBD2 (5 bases). The CDR3 length is 13 residues. Germline V gives CDR1 SGDLS, CDR2 YYNGEE. V lost 4 bases to trimming and J lost 5 bases, with 12 bases between them. The CDR3 DNA follows: TGTGCCAGCAGCCCTTCACCGGGGGAGACCCAGTACTTC. Translated, it gives CASSPSPGETQYF.

The rearrangement links TRBV13 to TRBJ2-1, with TRBD2 matching 12 bases. The J segment lost 7 bases and the V segment lost 2 bases, leaving 6 bases of the junction unmatched. The CDR3 loop spans 16 amino acids. CDR1 is PRHDT and CDR2 is FYEKMQ in the germline V gene (reference sequence). Here the CDR3 reads CASSLLASGRANEQFF. CDR3 bases: TGTGCCAGCAGCTTATTGGCTAGCGGGAGGGCTAATGAGCAGTTCTTC. Variable domain in full (rest from reference TRBV13 and TRBJ2-1): AAGVIQSPRHLIKEKRETATLKCYPIPRHDTVYWYQQGPGQDPQFLISFYEKMQSDKGSIPDRFSAQQFSDYHSELNMSSLELGDSALYFCASSLLASGRANEQFFGPGTRLTVL.

This chain links TRBV6-5 with TRBJ2-2; D not resolved. V was trimmed by 4 bases and J by 5 bases, leaving 11 bases between them. The germline V gene encodes CDR1 MNHEY and CDR2 SVGAGI. CDR3 length: 14 amino acids. The CDR3 DNA follows: TGTGCCAGCAGTTCCCGGTCGAGAACCGGGGAGCTGTTTTTT. Protein sequence: CASSSRSRTGELFF.

The chain's CDR3 is CASSLTSGRSLYEQFF. In DNA form, the CDR3 reads TGTGCCAGCAGCCTTACTAGCGGGAGATCCCTATATGAGCAGTTCTTC. V gene TRBV5-6 combines with J gene TRBJ2-1, with 11 bases lining up with TRBD2. The CDR3 consists of 16 residues. Germline trimming cut 4 bases from V and 8 bases from J; bases unmatched to any gene: 11. CDR1 and CDR2 (germline): SGHDT, YYEEEE.

This chain uses TRBV6-5 with TRBJ2-1; D not resolved. The V end lost 6 bases, the J end lost 2 bases, and 17 bases lay between the germline ends. Per the germline V gene, CDR1 is MNHEY and CDR2 is SVGAGI. This CDR3 has 16 residues. The CDR3 sequence is CASSYTVPEPYNEQFF. CDR3 bases: TGTGCCAGCAGCTACACGGTCCCCGAACCCTACAATGAGCAGTTCTTC.

The V call is TRBV20-1, the J call TRBJ2-7; D is possibly TRBD1 (6 bases). V shed 4 bases and J shed 7 bases, with 11 bases lying between them. This CDR3 region has 11 residues. Per the germline V gene, CDR1 is DFQATT and CDR2 is SNEGSKA (reference sequence). In DNA form, the CDR3 reads TGCAGTGCTAACTCCCAGGGGGAGCAGTACTTC. Translating gives CSANSQGEQYF.

This clone was picked up a small number of times. The rearrangement joins TRBV6-1 to TRBJ1-2; 9 bases fit TRBD1. Germline V CDR1 and CDR2: MNHNS, SASEGT. V was pared by 4 bases and J by 4 bases, with 13 bases of the junction left unmatched. The CDR3 extends over 17 amino acids. The CDR3 spells CASSAPGQGGWVYGYTF. Here the CDR3 DNA reads TGTGCCAGCAGTGCCCCGGGACAGGGCGGTTGGGTCTATGGCTACACCTTC.

V and J are TRBV6-1 and TRBJ2-3; the D gene is possibly TRBD1 (6 bases). The CDR3 covers 13 residues. From germline, CDR1 is MNHNS and CDR2 SASEGT. V lost 4 bases and J lost 6, with 11 bases in between. The CDR3 coding sequence is TGTGCCAGCAGTGTGTCAGGGGAGGATACGCAGTATTTT. Translating gives CASSVSGEDTQYF.

This clone was seen a handful of times. The chain links TRBV7-8 to TRBJ2-1; D is undetermined. Germline-derived CDR1 and CDR2 are SGHVS and FQNEAQ. The CDR3 runs to 14 residues. V was cut by 1 base and J by 9 bases, with 13 bases left in between. CDR3 nucleotides: TGTGCCAGCAGCTTAGGGGCGACGCAGGTTGAGCAGTTCTTC. Protein product: CASSLGATQVEQFF.

The chain carries TRBV19 and TRBJ2-2; D is ambiguous. V lost 7 bases to trimming and J lost 3 bases, with 12 bases between them. The CDR3 runs 14 residues. Per the germline V gene, CDR1 is LNHDA and CDR2 is SQIVND (reference sequence). The CDR3 nucleotides read TGTGCCAGTAAGCCCCCCACGGACACCGGGGAGCTGTTTTTT. Residues: CASKPPTDTGELFF.

This clone was observed a few times. CDR3 sequence (DNA): TGTGCCAGCAGTTTATCCGGGACTAGCGGTCCAGATACGCAGTATTTT. Amino acids: CASSLSGTSGPDTQYF. This chain connects TRBV6-5 to TRBJ2-3, with 11 bases aligning to TRBD2. Germline assignment: CDR1 MNHEY and CDR2 SVGAGI. V lost 4 bases, J lost 4 bases, and 7 bases stayed unmatched. The CDR3 is 16 residues long.

Only a few counts were recorded for this clone. The chain recombines TRBV5-4 with TRBJ1-1; D uncertain. Trimming took 1 base from V and 2 from J, leaving 12 bases between them. This CDR3 has 15 residues. The germline V gene encodes CDR1 SGHNT and CDR2 YYREEE (reference sequence). CDR3 loop: CASSLPGGGNTEAFF. The CDR3 DNA reads as TGTGCCAGCAGCTTGCCGGGTGGAGGAAACACTGAAGCTTTCTTT.

The chain joins TRBV5-1 to TRBJ2-3; D is possibly TRBD2 (5 bases). Germline V gene data show CDR1 as SGHRS and CDR2 as YFSETQ. V lost 7 bases, J lost 1 base, and 13 bases lay in between. CDR3 length: 14 residues. The CDR3 DNA reads TGCGCCAGCGGGCGGGCCGCTGGCACAGATACGCAGTATTTT. This sequence encodes CASGRAAGTDTQYF.

This chain links TRBV9 with TRBJ1-5; 9 nucleotides match TRBD1. The V gene's germline CDR1 is SGDLS and CDR2 YYNGEE. With 4 bases clipped from V and 5 bases from J, the junction kept 7 bases outside the gene matches. CDR3 length: 15 residues. The CDR3 region is CASSPTGGSDQPQHF. The CDR3 bases are TGTGCCAGCAGCCCAACAGGGGGCTCGGATCAGCCCCAGCATTTT.

This chain joins TRBV5-5 and TRBJ2-7; D may be TRBD2 (6 bases). The CDR3 contains 14 residues. The germline V and J ends were trimmed by 4 bases and 6 bases, with 17 bases remaining between them. The germline V gene has CDR1 SGHKS and CDR2 YYEKEE (reference sequence). This CDR3 is CASSLSGVVVEQYF. The CDR3 DNA reads as TGTGCCAGCAGCCTGTCGGGGGTAGTAGTCGAGCAGTACTTC.

The chain has TRBV29-1 and TRBJ2-7, with D perhaps TRBD1 (5 bases). The germline gives CDR1 SQVTM, CDR2 ANQGSEA. V gave up 6 bases and J gave up 3 bases, with 15 bases separating them. The CDR3 is made up of 13 amino acids. CDR3 residues: CSVAGLIGYEQYF. DNA of the CDR3: TGCAGCGTGGCAGGGCTTATAGGCTACGAGCAGTACTTC.

This chain joins TRBV6-4 and TRBJ1-2; tentatively, D is TRBD1 (6 bases). V was shortened by 5 bases and J by 7 bases, with 11 bases between the two germline ends. The CDR3 covers 12 residues. CDR1 is MRHNA, CDR2 SNTAGT, per germline. The CDR3 reads CASSSGVVGYTF. The CDR3 DNA follows: TGTGCCAGCAGTTCAGGGGTTGTTGGCTACACCTTC.

The chain is built from TRBV6-5 and TRBJ2-2; tentative D call: TRBD1 (6 bases). Trimming shortened V by 5 bases and J by 5 bases, and 15 bases separated the two germline ends. The CDR3 sequence is 15 residues long. The germline CDR1 and CDR2 sequences are MNHEY and SVGAGI. As DNA, the CDR3 is TGTGCCAGCAGTCCCCGGGACATAGAAACCGGGGAGCTGTTTTTT. This codes for CASSPRDIETGELFF.

The chain joins TRBV19 to TRBJ1-5; 7 positions agree with TRBD1. Germline V gene lookup returns CDR1 LNHDA and CDR2 SQIVND (reference sequence). Germline trimming cut 0 bases from V and 4 bases from J; bases unmatched to any gene: 6. The CDR3 spans 16 residues. The CDR3, as DNA: TGTGCCAGTAGTATAGATTGGGGACAGAGGAATCAGCCCCAGCATTTT. Its protein is CASSIDWGQRNQPQHF.

With respect to this clone: The junction differs from germline at one of its ends, possibly a read error. Other nucleotide sequences in the sample specify the same CDR3. The V call is TRBV28, the J call TRBJ2-7; tentatively, D is TRBD1 (6 bases). Germline loops: CDR1 MDHEN, CDR2 SYDVKM. The CDR3 extends over 14 amino acids. This CDR3 is CASSTPQGYYEQYF. CDR3 sequence (DNA): TGCGCCAGCAGTACCCCACAGGGTTACTACGAGCAGTACTTC.

The chain links TRBV9 to TRBJ2-5, with 8 bases lining up with TRBD1. CDR1 and CDR2 (germline): SGDLS, YYNGEE. Losses at the gene ends were 4 bases for V and 5 bases for J; bases not matched to a gene: 7. The CDR3 contains 14 residues. The DNA of the CDR3 is TGTGCCAGCAGCAATTGGGACAGGCGGGAGACCCAGTACTTC. Protein sequence: CASSNWDRRETQYF. The full variable domain, in which reference TRBV9 and TRBJ2-5 provide the parts outside the CDR3, is DSGVTQTPKHLITATGQRVTLRCSPRSGDLSVYWYQQSLDQGLQFLIQYYNGEERAKGNILERFSAQQFPDLHSELNLSSLELGDSALYFCASSNWDRRETQYFGPGTRLLVL.

This chain links TRBV7-9 with TRBJ2-1; 8 nucleotides agree with TRBD2. Germline V gene lookup returns CDR1 SEHNR and CDR2 FQNEAQ (reference sequence). The V and J ends lost 0 bases and 8 bases, in that order; junction bases with no gene match: 9. This CDR3 contains 16 residues. The CDR3 spells CASSLAFGTSSDEQFF. For the CDR3, the DNA is TGTGCCAGCAGCTTAGCGTTCGGGACTAGTAGCGATGAGCAGTTCTTC.